Below are 27 T cell receptor beta chains sequenced from a single sample in a study of blood T cell repertoires in COVID-19. This table comes from immunoSEQ multiplex PCR, and its TCRdb copy is limited to in-frame clones, with some not included. The sample consists of some 330,000 clones, 80% to 95% of them appearing once. The material sequenced was PBMCs or T cells enriched from blood (not recorded which). Every receptor here comes from a woman in her twenties or thirties who had recovered from COVID-19.

The J gene is TRBJ2-5, the V gene TRBV5-1; D is perhaps TRBD1 (5 bases). This CDR3 is built from 14 residues. With 2 bases removed from V and 3 bases from J, the gap between germline ends came to 11 bases. Per the germline V gene, CDR1 is SGHRS and CDR2 is YFSETQ. CDR3 DNA sequence: TGCGCCAGCAGCTTCGGACACTTAAAAGAGACCCAGTACTTC. It translates to CASSFGHLKETQYF.

The sample holds one count of this clone. J is TRBJ1-6 and V is TRBV18, with D possibly being TRBD1 (5 bases). The CDR3 loop spans 15 amino acids. V was pared by 4 bases and J by 6 bases, with 13 bases between. Germline V gene sequence: CDR1 KGHSH, CDR2 LQKENI. CDR3 amino acids: CASSLGQGSNSPLHF. CDR3 nucleotide sequence: TGTGCCAGCTCACTCGGCCAGGGTTCTAATTCACCCCTCCACTTT.

This clone was counted once. The chain couples TRBV6-5 to TRBJ1-1; D gene unclear. V gave up 0 bases and J gave up 3 bases, with 8 bases separating them. The CDR3 extends over 14 amino acids. CDR1 and CDR2 from the germline V gene are MNHEY and SVGAGI. This CDR3 is CASSYSQFHTEAFF. The DNA for the CDR3 is TGTGCCAGCAGTTACTCGCAGTTTCACACTGAAGCTTTCTTT.

V is TRBV11-2 and J is TRBJ2-6, with 7 bases lining up with TRBD1. The germline V gene has CDR1 SGHAT and CDR2 FQNNGV. The CDR3 runs 18 residues. V was clipped by 5 bases and J by 0 bases; unmatched bases: 10. The CDR3 region is CASSTRQGVYSGANVLTF. As DNA, the CDR3 is TGTGCCAGCAGCACAAGACAGGGTGTGTACTCTGGGGCCAACGTCCTGACTTTC.

The rearrangement uses TRBV10-3 and TRBJ2-3, with 12 bases identical to TRBD2. The CDR3 sequence is 16 residues long. The germline V gene has CDR1 ENHRY and CDR2 SYGVKD. V lost 4 bases, J lost 3 bases, and 5 bases stayed unmatched. This chain's CDR3 is CAISGAGTSGTDTQYF. CDR3 coding DNA: TGTGCCATCAGTGGGGCCGGGACTAGCGGGACAGATACGCAGTATTTT.

This clone was seen once. The CDR3, as DNA: TGTGCCAGCAGCGTTCCCTTTGCGGGAGCGGACACAGATACGCAGTATTTT. It codes for CASSVPFAGADTDTQYF. The V and J genes are TRBV9 and TRBJ2-3; 7 bases agree with TRBD2. After removal of 2 bases from V and 2 bases from J, the junction contained 11 bases not matched to a gene. Germline V gene data show CDR1 as SGDLS and CDR2 as YYNGEE. The CDR3 totals 17 residues.

V is TRBV4-2 and J is TRBJ2-7, with a possible D match to TRBD1 (6 bases). Deletions cut 4 bases from V and 0 bases from J, with 19 bases between. Germline V gives CDR1 LGHNA, CDR2 YNFKEQ. This CDR3 region has 17 residues. CDR3 residues: CASSRDSRGASSYEQYF. For the CDR3, the DNA is TGTGCCAGCAGCCGCGATTCCAGGGGAGCCAGCTCCTACGAGCAGTACTTC.

This chain connects TRBV7-9 to TRBJ2-5, with 13 bases identical to TRBD2. The V segment lost 5 bases and the J segment 1 base; nucleotides outside the gene matches: 4. CDR3 size: 16 residues. Per germline, CDR1 SEHNR and CDR2 FQNEAQ (reference sequence). The CDR3 loop reads CASSPGTSGAQETQYF. The CDR3 region has the DNA TGTGCCAGCAGCCCCGGGACTAGCGGGGCCCAAGAGACCCAGTACTTC.

CDR3 protein: CASSVDSSYSTEAFF. CDR3 coding DNA: TGTGCCAGCAGCGTAGACAGTTCGTATTCCACTGAAGCTTTCTTT. The chain employs TRBV9 and TRBJ1-1; no clear D. This CDR3 is 15 amino acids long. Germline V gene sequence: CDR1 SGDLS, CDR2 YYNGEE. Trimming stripped 0 bases from V and 4 bases from J, with 13 bases between.

V and J are TRBV4-3 and TRBJ2-3; 7 positions agree with TRBD1. With V trimmed by 0 bases and J by 0 bases, 6 bases remained unmatched. The germline CDR1 and CDR2 sequences are LGHNA and YSLEER. CDR3 size: 17 residues. In DNA, the CDR3 is TGCGCCAGCAGCCAAGAAGGGGACAGTTATAGCACAGATACGCAGTATTTT. Encoded protein: CASSQEGDSYSTDTQYF.

V gene TRBV7-9 combines with J gene TRBJ2-7; 15 nucleotides agree with TRBD2. Germline trimming cut 5 bases from V and 7 bases from J; bases unmatched to any gene: 6. The CDR3 is 15 residues long. In germline, CDR1 is SEHNR, CDR2 FQNEAQ (reference sequence). CDR3 loop: CASSLGLAGGREQYF. The DNA for the CDR3 is TGTGCCAGCAGCCTTGGACTAGCGGGAGGGCGGGAGCAGTACTTC.

The chain uses TRBV5-1 and TRBJ2-1; TRBD2 matches 12 bases. Germline V gene lookup returns CDR1 SGHRS and CDR2 YFSETQ. CDR3 size: 15 residues. Trimming removed 0 bases from V and 10 bases from J; junction bases left unmatched: 5. DNA of the CDR3: TGCGCCAGCAGCTTGGAGCTAGCGGGAGGGCGAGAGCAGTTCTTC. Residues: CASSLELAGGREQFF.

This clone has a single count. The chain combines TRBV19 with TRBJ1-1; 9 nucleotides line up with TRBD1. V lost 6 bases to trimming and J lost 0 bases; unmatched junction nucleotides: 5. Germline assignment: CDR1 LNHDA and CDR2 SQIVND (reference sequence). The CDR3 sequence is 15 residues long. Written as DNA, the CDR3 is TGTGCCAGTAGCCGGACAGGGGCCATGAACACTGAAGCTTTCTTT. This sequence encodes CASSRTGAMNTEAFF.

The chain employs TRBV5-1 and TRBJ2-3; tentatively, D is TRBD1 (5 bases). The germline gives CDR1 SGHRS, CDR2 YFSETQ. V was pared by 2 bases and J by 1 base, with 5 bases between. This CDR3 comprises 13 residues. The CDR3 coding sequence is TGCGCCAGCAGCTTACAGGGCACAGATACGCAGTATTTT. It encodes CASSLQGTDTQYF.

DNA of the CDR3: TGCGCCAGCAGCCGCCAACCTCCGGGACAGCGAGCGACCTCTGGAAACACCATATATTTT. Residues: CASSRQPPGQRATSGNTIYF. This chain uses TRBV5-1 with TRBJ1-3; 7 bases agree with TRBD1. Looked up from germline, CDR1 is SGHRS and CDR2 is YFSETQ. J lost 0 bases, V lost 4 bases, and 19 bases had no gene match. The CDR3 covers 20 residues.

This chain joins TRBV19 and TRBJ2-5; 7 bases agree with TRBD1. V dropped 7 bases and J dropped 5; count of bases not matched to a gene: 7. The CDR3 covers 13 residues. Germline V lookup: CDR1 LNHDA, CDR2 SQIVND (reference sequence). The CDR3 DNA reads TGTGCCAGTACCCGACAGGGATGGGAGACCCAGTACTTC. Encoded protein: CASTRQGWETQYF.

As concerns this clone: Mismatch with germline at one junction end may stem from a read error. The chain couples TRBV7-7 to TRBJ1-3; TRBD1 agrees at 10 bases. This CDR3 spans 15 amino acids. Germline CDR1 reads SSHAT; CDR2 reads FNYEAQ (reference sequence). CDR3 region: CASSLDRGLGNTIYF. The CDR3 bases are TGTGCTAGCAGCTTAGACAGGGGGCTTGGAAACACCATATATTTT.

The V call is TRBV28, the J call TRBJ1-1; 10 positions match TRBD1. The CDR3 extends over 17 amino acids. Per germline, CDR1 MDHEN and CDR2 SYDVKM. V gave up 5 bases and J gave up 9 bases; unmatched junction bases: 18. CDR3 coding DNA: TGTGCCAGCAGTATTCCTTCCCTCCGGGACAGGGGTGTGAAAGCTTTCTTT. This gives the protein CASSIPSLRDRGVKAFF.

The rearrangement joins TRBV11-3 to TRBJ1-1, with TRBD1 matching over 7 bases. Germline trimming cut 6 bases from V and 3 bases from J; bases unmatched to any gene: 10. Germline lookup yields CDR1 SGHNT and CDR2 YENEEA. This CDR3 is 15 amino acids long. The CDR3 sequence: CASRTAGTAYTEAFF. The CDR3 DNA is TGTGCCAGCAGAACCGCCGGGACAGCTTACACTGAAGCTTTCTTT.

CDR3 sequence (DNA): TGTGCCAGCAGCCAGGGGGGAGCTGAAGCTTTCTTT. Translating it yields CASSQGGAEAFF. V gene TRBV7-9 combines with J gene TRBJ1-1; 7 bases align to TRBD1. This CDR3 spans 12 amino acids. The V gene end was trimmed by 5 bases and the J gene end by 6 bases; junction bases not matched to a gene: 3. The germline gives CDR1 SEHNR, CDR2 FQNEAQ (reference sequence).

The V call is TRBV5-4, the J call TRBJ2-1; 14 bases align to TRBD2. From germline, CDR1 is SGHNT and CDR2 YYREEE (reference sequence). Trimming took 4 bases from V and 4 from J; bases not matched to a gene: 10. This CDR3 has 18 amino acids. DNA of the CDR3: TGTGCCAGCAGCCGATCAGGGGGGACTAGCGGGAGTTACAATGAGCAGTTCTTC. It encodes CASSRSGGTSGSYNEQFF.

This chain uses TRBV7-9 with TRBJ1-2; no firm D call. Between the trimmed V and J ends, which lost 8 bases and 3 bases, there was a span of 13 bases. CDR1 is SEHNR and CDR2 is FQNEAQ in the germline V gene (reference sequence). CDR3 length: 13 residues. DNA of the CDR3: TGTGCCAGCCGTGGCGACAATTACTATGGCTACACCTTC. This gives the protein CASRGDNYYGYTF.

The DNA for the CDR3 is TGTGCCAGCAGCCTCGGGTACACCGGGGAGCTGTTTTTT. It yields the protein CASSLGYTGELFF. V is TRBV28 and J is TRBJ2-2; D gene ambiguous. Trimming took 6 bases from V and 3 from J, leaving 8 bases between them. Germline V gene lookup returns CDR1 MDHEN and CDR2 SYDVKM. The CDR3 contains 13 residues.

The chain recombines TRBV5-1 with TRBJ1-4; D ambiguous. CDR1 and CDR2 (germline): SGHRS, YFSETQ. CDR3 size: 16 residues. The V gene lost 2 bases and the J gene lost 0 bases, with 11 bases spanning the gap. CDR3 sequence (DNA): TGCGCCAGCAGCTTCCACATCCTCGCAACTAATGAAAAACTGTTTTTT. Translation gives CASSFHILATNEKLFF.

The genes are TRBV19 and TRBJ2-1, with D unresolved. The V and J ends lost 5 bases and 9 bases respectively, with 11 bases between them. The CDR3 totals 12 residues. Germline V lookup: CDR1 LNHDA, CDR2 SQIVND (reference sequence). The CDR3 sequence: CASSPTTIEQFF. The CDR3 bases are TGTGCCAGTAGTCCAACTACCATTGAGCAGTTCTTC.

The chain joins TRBV29-1 to TRBJ1-1; a possible D gene is TRBD1 (5 bases). The CDR3 is made up of 14 amino acids. V was shortened by 5 bases and J by 3 bases, with 16 bases between the two germline ends. Per the germline V gene, CDR1 is SQVTM and CDR2 is ANQGSEA. DNA of the CDR3: TGCAGCGTTAGGGGTGGACGCGGGGACACTGAAGCTTTCTTT. Its protein is CSVRGGRGDTEAFF.

V gene TRBV5-6 combines with J gene TRBJ2-3; tentative D call: TRBD2 (5 bases). Per the germline V gene, CDR1 is SGHDT and CDR2 is YYEEEE. Trimming removed 3 bases from V and 2 bases from J, with 10 bases in between. This CDR3 contains 14 residues. The CDR3 reads CASSWLALTDTQYF. Here the CDR3 DNA reads TGTGCCAGCAGCTGGCTAGCCCTCACAGATACGCAGTATTTT.